The TCR beta chain described here comes from a study of T cell responses to AZD1222 COVID-19 vaccine. Trimming shortened V by 3 bases and J by 3 bases, and 5 bases separated the two germline ends. Germline V gene data show CDR1 as MGHRA and CDR2 as YSYEKL. This CDR3 has 12 residues. Libraries were prepared by immunoSEQ multiplex PCR; TCRdb keeps only in-frame clonotypes and omits some of them. The table includes around 150,000 clones, about nine tenths detected once. In regard to this clone: The antigen remains undetermined.

Study-wide points: Per reports, nearly half of all spike-specific TCRs target regions that are unmutated in variants. Distributed over spike, vaccine-associated CD4 TCRs predominated at 160-218 and 743-854. Following two doses of AZD1222, Spike-specific TCR breadth and depth rose.

The chain employs TRBV4-1 and TRBJ1-1; D remains unclear. The sequencing here drew on peripheral blood, taken 28 days after the second AZD1222 dose. The sequence derives from an adult who received the AZD1222 COVID-19 vaccine. CDR3 loop: CASSQLHTEAFF. The CDR3 DNA follows: TGCGCCAGCAGCCAGCTCCACACTGAAGCTTTCTTT.